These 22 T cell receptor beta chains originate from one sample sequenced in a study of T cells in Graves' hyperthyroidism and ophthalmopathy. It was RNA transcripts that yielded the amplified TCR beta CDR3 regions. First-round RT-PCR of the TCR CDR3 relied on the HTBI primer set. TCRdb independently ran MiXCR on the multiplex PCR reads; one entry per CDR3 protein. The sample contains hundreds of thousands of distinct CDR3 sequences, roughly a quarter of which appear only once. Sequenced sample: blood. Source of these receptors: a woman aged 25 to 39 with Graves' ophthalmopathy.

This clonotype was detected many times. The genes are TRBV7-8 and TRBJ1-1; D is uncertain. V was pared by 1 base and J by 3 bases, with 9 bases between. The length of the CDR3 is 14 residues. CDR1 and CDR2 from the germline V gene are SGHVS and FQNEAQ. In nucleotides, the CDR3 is TGTGCCAGCAGCTTAGGACTATGGGACACTGAAGCTTTCTTT. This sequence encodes CASSLGLWDTEAFF.

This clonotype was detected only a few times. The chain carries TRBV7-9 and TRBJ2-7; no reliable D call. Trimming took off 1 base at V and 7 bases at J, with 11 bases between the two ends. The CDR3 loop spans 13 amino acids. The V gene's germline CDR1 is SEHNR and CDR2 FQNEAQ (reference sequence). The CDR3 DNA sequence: TGTGCCAGCAGCTTAGAACAGTTCGGGGAGCAGTACTTC. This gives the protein CASSLEQFGEQYF.

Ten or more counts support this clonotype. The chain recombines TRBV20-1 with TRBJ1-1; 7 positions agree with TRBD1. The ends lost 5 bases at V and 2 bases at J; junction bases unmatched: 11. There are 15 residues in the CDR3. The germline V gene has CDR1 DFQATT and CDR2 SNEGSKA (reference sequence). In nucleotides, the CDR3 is TGCAGTGCTGAATCCGGGACAGCGGTAAACACTGAAGCTTTCTTT. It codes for CSAESGTAVNTEAFF.

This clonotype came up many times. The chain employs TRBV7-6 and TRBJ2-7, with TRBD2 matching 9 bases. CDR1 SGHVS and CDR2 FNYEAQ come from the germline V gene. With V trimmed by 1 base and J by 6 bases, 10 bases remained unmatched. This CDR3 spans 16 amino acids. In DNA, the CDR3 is TGTGCCAGCAGCTTAGAGGCGCGCGGGGGGGCCGGCGAGCAGTACTTC. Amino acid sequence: CASSLEARGGAGEQYF.

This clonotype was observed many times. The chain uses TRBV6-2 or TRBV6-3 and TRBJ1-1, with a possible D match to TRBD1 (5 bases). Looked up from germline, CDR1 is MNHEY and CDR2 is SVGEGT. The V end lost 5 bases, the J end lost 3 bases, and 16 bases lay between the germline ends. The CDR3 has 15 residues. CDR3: CASSRDGWGYTEAFF. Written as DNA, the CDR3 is TGTGCCAGCAGTAGGGACGGTTGGGGTTACACTGAAGCTTTCTTT.

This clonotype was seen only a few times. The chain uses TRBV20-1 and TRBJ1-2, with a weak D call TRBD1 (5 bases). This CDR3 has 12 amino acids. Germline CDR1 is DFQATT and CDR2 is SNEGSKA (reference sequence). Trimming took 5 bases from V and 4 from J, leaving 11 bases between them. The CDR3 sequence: CSASTASYGYTF. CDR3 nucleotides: TGCAGTGCTTCGACAGCTAGCTATGGCTACACCTTC.

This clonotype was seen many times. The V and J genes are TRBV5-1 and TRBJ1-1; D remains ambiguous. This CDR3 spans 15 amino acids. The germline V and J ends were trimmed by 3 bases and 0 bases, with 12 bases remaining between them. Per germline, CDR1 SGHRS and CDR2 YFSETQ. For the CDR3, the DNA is TGCGCCAGCAGCTCCCACGGAGGACTGAACACTGAAGCTTTCTTT. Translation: CASSSHGGLNTEAFF.

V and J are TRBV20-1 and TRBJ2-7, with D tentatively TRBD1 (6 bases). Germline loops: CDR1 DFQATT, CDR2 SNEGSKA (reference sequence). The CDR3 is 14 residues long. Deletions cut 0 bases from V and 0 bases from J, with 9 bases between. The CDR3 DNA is TGCAGTGCTAGAGATGACAGGAGCTCCTACGAGCAGTACTTC. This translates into CSARDDRSSYEQYF.

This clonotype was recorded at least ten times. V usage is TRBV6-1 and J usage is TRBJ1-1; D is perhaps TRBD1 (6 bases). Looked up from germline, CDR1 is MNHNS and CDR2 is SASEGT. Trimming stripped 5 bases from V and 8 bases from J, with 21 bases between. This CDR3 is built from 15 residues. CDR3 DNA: TGTGCCAGCAGTCCAAGGACAGCCTCGGATTCAGAAGCTTTCTTT. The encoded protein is CASSPRTASDSEAFF.

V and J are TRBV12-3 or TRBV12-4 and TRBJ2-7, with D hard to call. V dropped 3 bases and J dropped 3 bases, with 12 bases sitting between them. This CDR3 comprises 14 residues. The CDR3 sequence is CASSFDIPHYEQYF. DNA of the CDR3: TGTGCCAGCAGTTTTGACATACCACACTACGAGCAGTACTTC.

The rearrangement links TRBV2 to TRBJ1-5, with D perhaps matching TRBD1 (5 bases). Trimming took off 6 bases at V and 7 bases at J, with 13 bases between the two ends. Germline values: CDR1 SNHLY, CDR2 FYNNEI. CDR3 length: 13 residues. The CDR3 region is CASRHSPGQPQHF. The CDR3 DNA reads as TGTGCCAGCAGACACTCTCCAGGGCAGCCCCAGCATTTT.

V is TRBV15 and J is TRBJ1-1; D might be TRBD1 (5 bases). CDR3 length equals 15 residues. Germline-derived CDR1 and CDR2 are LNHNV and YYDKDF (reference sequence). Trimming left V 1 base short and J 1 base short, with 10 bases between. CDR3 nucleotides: TGTGCCACCAGCAGAGTAGGACACGGGAACACTGAAGCTTTCTTT. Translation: CATSRVGHGNTEAFF.

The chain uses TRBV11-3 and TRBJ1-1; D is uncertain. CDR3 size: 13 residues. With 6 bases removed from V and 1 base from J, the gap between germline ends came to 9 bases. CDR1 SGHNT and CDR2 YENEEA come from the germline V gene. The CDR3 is CASSQHWNTEAFF. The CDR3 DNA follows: TGTGCCAGCAGTCAACATTGGAACACTGAAGCTTTCTTT. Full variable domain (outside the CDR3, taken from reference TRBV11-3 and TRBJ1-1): EAGVVQSPRYKIIEKKQPVAFWCNPISGHNTLYWYLQNLGQGPELLIRYENEEAVDDSQLPKDRFSAERLKGVDSTLKIQPAELGDSAVYLCASSQHWNTEAFFGQGTRLTVV.

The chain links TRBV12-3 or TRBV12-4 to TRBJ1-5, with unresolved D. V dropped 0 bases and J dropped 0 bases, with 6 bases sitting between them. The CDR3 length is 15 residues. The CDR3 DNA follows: TGTGCCAGCAGTTTAGCCGGGTATAGCAATCAGCCCCAGCATTTT. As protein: CASSLAGYSNQPQHF.

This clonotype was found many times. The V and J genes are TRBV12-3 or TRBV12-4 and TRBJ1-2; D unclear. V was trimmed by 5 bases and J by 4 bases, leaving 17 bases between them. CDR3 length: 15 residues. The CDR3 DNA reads TGTGCCAGCAGTCCCCCCGGGTCCAAATCCTATGGCTACACCTTC. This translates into CASSPPGSKSYGYTF.

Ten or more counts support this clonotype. The DNA for the CDR3 is TGTGCCAGTAGCTCCGGGACAGGCGCCTACCGCAATCAGCCCCAGCATTTT. Encoded protein: CASSSGTGAYRNQPQHF. The rearrangement joins TRBV19 to TRBJ1-5; 8 positions agree with TRBD1. Losses at the gene ends were 6 bases for V and 2 bases for J; bases not matched to a gene: 12. Germline loops: CDR1 LNHDA, CDR2 SQIVND (reference sequence). The CDR3 is 17 residues long.

This CDR3 is CSVLEGPVETQYF. CDR3 in DNA: TGCAGCGTTTTAGAGGGTCCCGTAGAGACCCAGTACTTC. This chain joins TRBV29-1 and TRBJ2-5; a possible D gene is TRBD2 (5 bases). CDR3 length: 13 residues. Trimming took 5 bases from V and 4 from J, leaving 14 bases between them. In germline, CDR1 is SQVTM, CDR2 ANQGSEA.

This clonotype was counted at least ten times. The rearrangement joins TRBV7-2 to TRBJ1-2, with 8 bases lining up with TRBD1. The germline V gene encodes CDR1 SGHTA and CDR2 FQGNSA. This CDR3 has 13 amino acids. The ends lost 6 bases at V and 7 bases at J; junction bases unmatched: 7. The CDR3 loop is CASRFRDRSGYTF. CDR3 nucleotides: TGTGCCAGCAGATTCCGGGACAGGAGTGGCTACACCTTC.

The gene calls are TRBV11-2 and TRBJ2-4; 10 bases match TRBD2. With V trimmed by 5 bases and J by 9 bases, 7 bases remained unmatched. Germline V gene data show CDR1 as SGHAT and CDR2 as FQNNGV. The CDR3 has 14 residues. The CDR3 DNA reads TGTGCCAGCAGCACTCAGCGGGAGGGAAGCATTCAGTACTTC. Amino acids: CASSTQREGSIQYF.

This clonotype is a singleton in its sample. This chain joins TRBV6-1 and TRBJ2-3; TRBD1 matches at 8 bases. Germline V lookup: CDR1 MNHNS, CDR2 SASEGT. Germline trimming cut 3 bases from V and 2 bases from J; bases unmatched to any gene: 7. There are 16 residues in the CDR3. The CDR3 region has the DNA TGTGCCAGCAGTGATAGGGGACAGGCGACCACAGATACGCAGTATTTT. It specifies CASSDRGQATTDTQYF.

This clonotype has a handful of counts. In nucleotides, the CDR3 is TGTGCCAGTAGTTTCCGGGGAGGTTGGGGCACTGAAGCTTTCTTT. This translates into CASSFRGGWGTEAFF. This chain connects TRBV19 to TRBJ1-1; no clear D gene. V was pared by 5 bases and J by 4 bases, with 17 bases between. Germline CDR1 and CDR2: LNHDA and SQIVND (reference sequence). This CDR3 has 15 residues.

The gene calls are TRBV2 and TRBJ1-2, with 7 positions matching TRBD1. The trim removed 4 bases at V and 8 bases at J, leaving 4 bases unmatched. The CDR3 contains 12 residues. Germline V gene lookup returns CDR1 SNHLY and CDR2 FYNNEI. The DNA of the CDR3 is TGTGCCAGCAGTGTTAGGGGGCGAGGCTACACCTTC. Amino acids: CASSVRGRGYTF.